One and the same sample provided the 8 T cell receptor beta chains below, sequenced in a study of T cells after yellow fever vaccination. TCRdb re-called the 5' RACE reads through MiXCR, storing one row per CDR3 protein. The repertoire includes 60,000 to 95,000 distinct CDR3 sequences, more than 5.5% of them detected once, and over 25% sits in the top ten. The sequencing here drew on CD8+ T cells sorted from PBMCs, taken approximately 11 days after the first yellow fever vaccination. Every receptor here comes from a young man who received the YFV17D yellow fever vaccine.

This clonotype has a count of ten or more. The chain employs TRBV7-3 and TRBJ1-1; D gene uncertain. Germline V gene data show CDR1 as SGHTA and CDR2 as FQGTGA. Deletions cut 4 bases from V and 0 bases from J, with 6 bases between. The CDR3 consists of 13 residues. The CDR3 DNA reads TGTGCCAGCAGCTACAGCCTGAACACTGAAGCTTTCTTT. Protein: CASSYSLNTEAFF.

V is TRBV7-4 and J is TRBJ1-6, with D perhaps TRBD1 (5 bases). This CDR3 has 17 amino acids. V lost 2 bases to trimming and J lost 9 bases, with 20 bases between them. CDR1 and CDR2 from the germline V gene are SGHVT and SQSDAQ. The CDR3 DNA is TGTGCCAGCAGCTTAAGGGCAGGGCTCCCCCTTATTTCACCCCTCCACTTT. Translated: CASSLRAGLPLISPLHF. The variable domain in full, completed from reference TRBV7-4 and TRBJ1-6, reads GAGVSQSPRYKVAKRGRDVALRCDSISGHVTLYWYRQTLGQGSEVLTYSQSDAQRDKSGRPSGRFSAERPERSVSTLKIQRTEQGDSAVYLCASSLRAGLPLISPLHFGNGTRLTVT.

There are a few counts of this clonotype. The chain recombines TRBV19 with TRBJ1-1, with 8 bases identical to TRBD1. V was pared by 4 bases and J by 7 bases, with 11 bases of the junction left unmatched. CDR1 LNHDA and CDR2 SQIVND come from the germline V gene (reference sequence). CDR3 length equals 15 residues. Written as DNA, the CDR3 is TGTGCCAGTAGTACATGGACAGGGCCGACGGATGAAGCTTTCTTT. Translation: CASSTWTGPTDEAFF. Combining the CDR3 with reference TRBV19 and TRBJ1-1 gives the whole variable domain DGGITQSPKYLFRKEGQNVTLSCEQNLNHDAMYWYRQDPGQGLRLIYYSQIVNDFQKGDIAEGYSVSREKKESFPLTVTSAQKNPTAFYLCASSTWTGPTDEAFFGQGTRLTVV.

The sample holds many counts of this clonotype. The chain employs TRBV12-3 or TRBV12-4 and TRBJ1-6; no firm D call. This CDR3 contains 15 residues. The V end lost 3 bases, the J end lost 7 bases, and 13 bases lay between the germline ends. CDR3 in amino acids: CASSLVTRANSPLHF. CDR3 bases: TGTGCCAGCAGTTTGGTTACCCGAGCAAATTCACCCCTCCACTTT.

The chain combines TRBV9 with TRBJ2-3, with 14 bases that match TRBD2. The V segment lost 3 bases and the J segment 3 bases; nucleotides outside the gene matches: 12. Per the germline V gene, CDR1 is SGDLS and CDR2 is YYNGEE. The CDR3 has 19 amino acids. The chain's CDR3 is CASSAQTGLAGGVTDTQYF. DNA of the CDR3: TGTGCCAGCAGCGCCCAAACCGGACTAGCGGGGGGCGTTACAGATACGCAGTATTTT.

The CDR3 is CASSYSTSQGGHEQYF. CDR3 nucleotide sequence: TGTGCCAGCAGTTACTCGACGTCCCAAGGTGGCCACGAGCAGTACTTC. The chain has TRBV6-2 or TRBV6-3 and TRBJ2-7; no firm D call. The CDR3 is made up of 16 amino acids. Trimming pared 0 bases from V and 5 bases from J, leaving 17 bases between. Germline CDR1 reads MNHEY; CDR2 reads SVGEGT.

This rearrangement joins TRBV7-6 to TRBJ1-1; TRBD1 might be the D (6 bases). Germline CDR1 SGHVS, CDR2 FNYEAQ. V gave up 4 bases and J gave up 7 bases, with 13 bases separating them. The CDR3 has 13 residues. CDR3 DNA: TGTGCCAGCAGCTGGGGGGGGGGCGATGAAGCTTTCTTT. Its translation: CASSWGGGDEAFF.

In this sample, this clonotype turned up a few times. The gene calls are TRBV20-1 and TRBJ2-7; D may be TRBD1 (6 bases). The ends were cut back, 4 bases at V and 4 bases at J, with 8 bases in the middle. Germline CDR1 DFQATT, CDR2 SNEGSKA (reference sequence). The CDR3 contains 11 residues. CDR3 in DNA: TGCAGTGCTACAGGGGTTTACGAGCAGTACTTC. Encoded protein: CSATGVYEQYF.